This T cell receptor beta chain was captured by sequencing in a study of cytomegalovirus exposure and HLA in healthy donors (dated by TCRdb to about 2017). Study-level background: An earlier analysis of 550 to 700 of the donors reported 276 Gb of sequence data and some 120 million unique TCR beta sequences from 150 million to 200 million T cells. Rather than drawing on any new phenotypic data, the later analysis identified candidate immune exposures from TCR beta sequences and the way those sequences occurred across donors. Genome-wide SNP genotypes for about three fifths of the roughly 700 donors were used in a later genetic analysis, which treated that subset as a discovery cohort. In an earlier analysis of about 590 of the donors, high-throughput TCR beta sequencing was used to judge whether each TCR beta V gene segment behaved as functional or pseudogenic. The number of donors typed differed by locus, with roughly 620-630 for A, B, C, DRB1 and DQB1, around 500 for DQA1, 600 to 610 for DPA1, and around 430 for DPB1. The T cell repertoires of 666 subjects were profiled by immunosequencing and related to cytomegalovirus serostatus. Of the roughly 400 genotyped donors, roughly 80% were placed in the genetic ancestry cluster associated with self-reported Caucasian donors. Besides the first cohort of approximately 670 subjects, a separate validation cohort made up of some 110 different subjects was used. Every discovery cohort repertoire had been produced on one sequencing platform. An early release that covered several hundred HLA-typed donors contained about 300 gigabases of sequencing data and about 93 million unique TCR sequences. Both class I and class II loci were covered by HLA typing, at four-digit resolution. The study combined high-throughput TCR immunosequencing, statistical association of individual TCRs with disease status, and machine learning to predict cytomegalovirus infection status. About 5 DR-DQ haplotypes were handled as single units for association and clustering, since linkage in the cohort was strong. In a later analysis, previously published TCR beta repertoires from 666 donors were re-analyzed and high-resolution HLA genotyping was added so that TCR occurrence patterns could be studied. Across about 370 genotyped donors of the cohort, an average of roughly 250,000 unique TCR beta nucleotide sequences per donor were sequenced, and approximately 17% of those sequences were non-productive. The study aimed to test whether signatures of past pathogen exposure could be identified by cataloging public T cell receptors. Alongside the repertoire data, information on donor age, sex, ethnicity and CMV serostatus was compiled. The investigation overall reported the following: Correlated functional status among segregating V segments might be attributable to linkage disequilibrium, but an unknown experimental factor could not be ruled out. Cytomegalovirus status was reported to be diagnosed by the classifier with high specificity and sensitivity in both the original and validation cohorts. V-gene and J-gene trimming of TCR beta chains was associated with a missense DCLRE1C variant in a later genetic analysis, and the association was replicated in an independent cohort. In a later analysis, TCR association rates were found to vary across HLA loci, with the most associated TCRs seen for DRB1 alleles and the fewest for HLA-C alleles. A later analysis reported that several top co-occurrence clusters appeared linked to parvovirus B19, influenza, CMV and Epstein-Barr virus. A further reported finding was that TCR beta sequences accurately predicted the HLA-A and HLA-B alleles for most subjects in the first cohort. Assigning TCR associations to individual alleles was difficult when HLA alleles, especially DR and DQ, strongly co-occurred. Because HLA typing was missing for some donors at each locus, association tests included only the typed subset. The 87-base-pair reads could not distinguish some IMGT-functional V segments, including TRBV6-2 and TRBV6-3, so those segments were excluded. Sequencing depth was assumed to be roughly uniform across donors in the presence/absence analyses, though that assumption may not hold. A later analysis found that HLA-associated TCR beta chains were more clonally expanded and had lower generation probabilities than equally common non-associated chains. In a later genetic analysis, fewer N-insertions in productive TCRs were reported among donors in an Asian-associated ancestry cluster than the approximately 670-donor mean. For the cohort, immune exposure information was limited to CMV serostatus. The study listed 150 to 200 TCR beta chains as associated with cytomegalovirus. According to the authors, the approach could potentially be generalized to other disease states and immunological phenotypes. The cohort was sequenced for TCR beta chains only, and without alpha or paired-chain data the features that could be detected were limited. In a later analysis, most CMV-associated TCR beta chains were found to appear HLA-restricted, with HLA associations seemingly driven largely by CMV exposure. A cluster of highly shared sequence variants was judged likely to represent a technical artifact of the sequencing pipeline. A later analysis associated about 18,000 TCR beta sequences with specific HLA alleles at a false discovery rate of 0.05. In an earlier analysis of about 540 of the donors, most TCR beta V segments were observed in productive rearrangements about 87% or about 30% of the time, broadly matching IMGT annotations. Across donors, most TCR sequences were observed very rarely, whereas some public TCRs were present in many individuals. The earlier analysis of 587 of the donors excluded some 15 rarely observed V segments, including chromosome 9 orphons, because counts were too low. Three of the identified cytomegalovirus-associated TCR beta chains were confirmed in vitro to be specific for cytomegalovirus antigens.

From its cysteine to its phenylalanine, the CDR3 spans 14 amino acids. The DNA shown is the 42-base CDR3, in frame from base 1. Deletion took 6 bases off V and 3 bases off J, with a span of 15 bases between the germline ends. Taken from the germline V gene, the CDR1 and CDR2 loops are SGHVS and FNYEAQ. Note on this clone: The clone's antigen remains unknown. It has no much larger one-base neighbor in the sample; base qualities were not kept.

The cohort was made up of 666 healthy bone marrow donors. At the time of sampling, all cohort members were nominally healthy, though unrecorded immune exposures were likely present. The donor was CMV seronegative and was included in the group of about 350 seronegative cohort members. Each donor provided a peripheral blood sample, and peripheral blood mononuclear cells were used for TCR beta sequencing. The Qiagen DNeasy Blood Extraction Kit was used to extract genomic DNA from the blood cell samples. The receptor library was made with the immunoSEQ multiplex PCR assay. A mixture of 60 forward primers for TCR Vbeta segments and 13 reverse primers for TCR Jbeta segments was used in the multiplex PCR. A multiplex PCR assay on genomic DNA amplified the CDR3 region of rearranged TCR beta genes. Amplified TCR beta libraries were sequenced as 87-base-pair reads on the Illumina HiSeq System. On the study's bioinformatics: A later analysis tallied 75 million to 95 million unique TCR beta chains across the 640 or so repertoires, and 10 million to 11 million of those chains were shared by two or more donors. Raw reads were error-corrected and collapsed into unique sequences with a nearest-neighbor algorithm that merged closely related sequences to remove PCR and sequencing errors. Alignment of CDR3 sequences to IMGT reference sequences was used to assign V, D and J gene segments. Each retained sequence needed at least a six-nucleotide match to both a V gene segment and a J gene segment. Rearrangements were classified as productive when the CDR3 lacked stop codons and remained in frame with V and J, and all other rearrangements were classified as non-productive. CDR3 was defined by IMGT convention, running from the second conserved V-encoded cysteine to the conserved J-encoded phenylalanine. The earlier analysis of 500 to 750 of the donors excluded any sequence lacking an unambiguous match to a single V gene segment. An earlier analysis of several hundred of the donors called V segments functional above 56.7% productive rearrangements and segregating when the between-donor standard deviation exceeded 5%. A statistical classification framework was developed to diagnose cytomegalovirus status using the catalog of TCR beta chain sequences. In a later analysis, V and J genes were assigned by comparing TCR nucleotide sequences against IMGT/GENE-DB human TR gene sequences. In a later analysis, CDR3 sequences and most-parsimonious VDJ recombination scenarios were assigned using the TCRdist pipeline. In a later analysis, every TCR beta chain was defined by the combination of its CDR3 amino acid sequence and its V-gene family, and reads without a unique V-gene family were dropped. In a later analysis, 500 to 650 highly shared, low-generation-probability nucleotide sequences were removed to address suspected cross-contamination and a sequencing artifact. For each public chain, a later analysis derived a clonal expansion index from normalized ranks of inferred template counts within each repertoire. In a later analysis, generation probabilities were computed using a VDJ recombination model fitted to out-of-frame rearrangements, and the results were checked against IGoR. In a later analysis, hypergeometric tests were used to score TCR-TCR, TCR-HLA and TCR-CMV co-occurrence, with a repertoire-size bias correction applied to TCR pairs. False discovery rates were estimated in a later analysis by permuting HLA or CMV assignments 20 times. In a later analysis, co-occurring TCRs were grouped using DBSCAN, and TCRdist sequence similarity was added for clustering within HLA-allele-positive subsets. Repertoires with fewer than 30,000 or more than 120,000 public chains, plus five repertoires with anomalous nucleotide sharing, were excluded from co-occurrence clustering. In its TCRdb copy, this immuneACCESS table keeps in-frame sequences only and misses some clones. Where compared with another copy, unresolved V genes explain less than half of these, and the others have no known cause. The V and J calls and clone size were taken over from that table, and D and trimming were inferred from the DNA. The sample includes some 190,000 clones, with approximately 85% observed a single time. The ten top clones hold more than 1.5% of the sample.

The receptor was derived from a man aged 18 to 29 in good health and CMV-seronegative. Sequencing used PBMCs. Recombination connected TRBV7-6 to TRBJ2-7; possibly the D gene is TRBD2, per 5 matching bases. Read as DNA, the sequence is TGTGCCAGCAGTTACCGGGATCTAGGCTACGAGCAGTACTTC. Protein translation: CASSYRDLGYEQYF. Where the CDR3 stops, the reference TRBV7-6 and TRBJ2-7 genes take over; the full variable domain is GAGVSQSPRYKVTKRGQDVALRCDPISGHVSLYWYRQALGQGPEFLTYFNYEAQQDKSGLPNDRFSAERPEGSISTLTIQRTEQRDSAMYRCASSYRDLGYEQYFGPGTRLTVT.